The clone carrying this T cell receptor beta chain occurred many times. This specimen comes from a study of blood T cells in healthy people across ages. The CDR3 is made up of 14 amino acids. The V and J ends lost 5 bases and 3 bases respectively, with 11 bases between them. CDR1 is SGHTA and CDR2 is FQGNSA in the germline V gene. Caucasian individuals from Russia who were healthy and aged 6 to 90 acted as donors. Roughly 9.8 milliliters of peripheral blood were drawn from each donor. The second PCR ran roughly 7 to 12 cycles with a sample-barcoded 5' primer and J-beta primers. Sequencing recovered at least 3 million CDR3-containing paired-end reads from each sample. From the 5' RACE reads, TCRdb called clonotypes with MiXCR, one entry per CDR3 protein. The data show 850,000 to 950,000 distinct CDR3 sequences, with about 28% seen just once and around 15% held by the top ten.

This sequence originates from a woman of 80 years or more in good health. Source material: blood. The rearrangement links TRBV7-2 to TRBJ1-5; D gene uncertain. The CDR3 sequence is CASSPTTVNQPQHF. The CDR3 nucleotides read TGTGCCAGCAGCCCCACCACAGTCAATCAGCCCCAGCATTTT.